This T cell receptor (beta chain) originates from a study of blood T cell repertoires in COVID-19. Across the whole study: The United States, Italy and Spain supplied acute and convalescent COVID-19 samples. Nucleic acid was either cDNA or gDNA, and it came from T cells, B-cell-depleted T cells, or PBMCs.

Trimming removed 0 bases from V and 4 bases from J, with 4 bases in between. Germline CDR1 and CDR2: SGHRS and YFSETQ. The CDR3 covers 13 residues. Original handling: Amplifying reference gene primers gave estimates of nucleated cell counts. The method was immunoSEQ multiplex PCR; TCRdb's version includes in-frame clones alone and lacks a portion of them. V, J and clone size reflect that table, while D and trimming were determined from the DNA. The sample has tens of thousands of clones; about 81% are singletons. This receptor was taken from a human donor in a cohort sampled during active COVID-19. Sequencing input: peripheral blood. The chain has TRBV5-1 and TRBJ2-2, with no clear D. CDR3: CASSLGATGELFF. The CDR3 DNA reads TGCGCCAGCAGCTTGGGCGCCACCGGGGAGCTGTTTTTT.